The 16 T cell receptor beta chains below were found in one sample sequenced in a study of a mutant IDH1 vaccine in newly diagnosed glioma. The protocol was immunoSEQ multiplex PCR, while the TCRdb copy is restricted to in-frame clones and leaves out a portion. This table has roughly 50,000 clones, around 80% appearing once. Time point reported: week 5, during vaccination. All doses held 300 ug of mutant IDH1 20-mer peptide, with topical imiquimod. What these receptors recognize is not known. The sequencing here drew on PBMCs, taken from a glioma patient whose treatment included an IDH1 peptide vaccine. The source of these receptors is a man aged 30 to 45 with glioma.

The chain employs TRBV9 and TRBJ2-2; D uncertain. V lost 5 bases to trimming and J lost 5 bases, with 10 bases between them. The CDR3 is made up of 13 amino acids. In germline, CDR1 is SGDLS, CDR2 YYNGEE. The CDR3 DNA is TGTGCCAGCAGGAATAGCTATACCGGGGAGCTGTTTTTT. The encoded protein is CASRNSYTGELFF.

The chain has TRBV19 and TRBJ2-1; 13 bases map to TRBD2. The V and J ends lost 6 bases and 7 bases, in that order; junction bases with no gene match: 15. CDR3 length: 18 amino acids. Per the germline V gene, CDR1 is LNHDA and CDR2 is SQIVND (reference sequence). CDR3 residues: CASSPRPGLAGLRNEQFF. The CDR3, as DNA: TGTGCCAGTAGCCCACGACCGGGACTAGCGGGGCTTAGGAATGAGCAGTTCTTC.

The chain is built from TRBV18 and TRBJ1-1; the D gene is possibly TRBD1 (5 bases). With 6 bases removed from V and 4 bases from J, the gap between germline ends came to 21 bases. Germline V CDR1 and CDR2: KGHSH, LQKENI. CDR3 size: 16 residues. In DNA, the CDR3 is TGTGCCAGCTCCCAACCGTCGGGGCAGGGAGGCACTGAAGCTTTCTTT. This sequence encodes CASSQPSGQGGTEAFF.

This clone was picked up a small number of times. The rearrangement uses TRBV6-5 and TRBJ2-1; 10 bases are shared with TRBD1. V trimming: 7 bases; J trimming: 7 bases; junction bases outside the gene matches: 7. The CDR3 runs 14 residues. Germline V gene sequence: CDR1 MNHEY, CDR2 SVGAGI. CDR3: CASTDRGRLNEQFF. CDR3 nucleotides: TGTGCCAGCACCGACAGGGGGCGCTTGAATGAGCAGTTCTTC.

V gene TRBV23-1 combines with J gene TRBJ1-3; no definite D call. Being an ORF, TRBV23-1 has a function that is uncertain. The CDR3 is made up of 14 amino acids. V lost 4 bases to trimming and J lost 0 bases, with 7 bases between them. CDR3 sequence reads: CASSLPRSGNTIYF. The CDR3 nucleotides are TGCGCCAGCAGTCTCCCCCGCTCTGGAAACACCATATATTTT.

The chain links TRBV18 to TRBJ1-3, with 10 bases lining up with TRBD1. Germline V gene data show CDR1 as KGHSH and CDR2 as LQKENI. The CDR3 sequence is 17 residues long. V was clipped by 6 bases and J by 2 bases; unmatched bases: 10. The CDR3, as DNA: TGTGCCAGCTCGATTGAAGCCGGGACAGGGGCTGGAAACACCATATATTTT. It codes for CASSIEAGTGAGNTIYF.

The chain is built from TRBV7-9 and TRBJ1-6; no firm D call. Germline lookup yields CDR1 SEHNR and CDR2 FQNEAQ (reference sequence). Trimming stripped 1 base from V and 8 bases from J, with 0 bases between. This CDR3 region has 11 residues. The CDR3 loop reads CASSLDSPLHF. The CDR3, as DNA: TGTGCCAGCAGCTTAGATTCACCCCTCCACTTT.

The CDR3 here is CASSYSEDSGANVLTF. The CDR3 DNA follows: TGTGCCAGCAGTTACTCTGAGGACTCTGGGGCCAACGTCCTGACTTTC. The chain carries TRBV6-5 and TRBJ2-6; D uncertain. Germline V gene data show CDR1 as MNHEY and CDR2 as SVGAGI. V was cut by 0 bases and J by 0 bases, with 6 bases left in between. This CDR3 is 16 amino acids long.

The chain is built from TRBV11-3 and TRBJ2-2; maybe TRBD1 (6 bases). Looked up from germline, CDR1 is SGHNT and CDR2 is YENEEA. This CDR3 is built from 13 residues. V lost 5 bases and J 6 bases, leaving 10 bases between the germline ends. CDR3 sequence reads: CASSPYRAGELFF. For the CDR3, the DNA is TGTGCCAGCAGCCCGTACAGGGCCGGGGAGCTGTTTTTT. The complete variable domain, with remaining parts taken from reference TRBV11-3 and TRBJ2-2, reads EAGVVQSPRYKIIEKKQPVAFWCNPISGHNTLYWYLQNLGQGPELLIRYENEEAVDDSQLPKDRFSAERLKGVDSTLKIQPAELGDSAVYLCASSPYRAGELFFGEGSRLTVL.

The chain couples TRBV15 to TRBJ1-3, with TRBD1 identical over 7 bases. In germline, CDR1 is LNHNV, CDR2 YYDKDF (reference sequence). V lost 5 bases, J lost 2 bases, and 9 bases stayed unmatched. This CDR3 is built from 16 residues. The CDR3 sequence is CATSGGTAQAGNTIYF. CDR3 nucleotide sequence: TGTGCCACCAGCGGGGGGACAGCGCAAGCTGGAAACACCATATATTTT.

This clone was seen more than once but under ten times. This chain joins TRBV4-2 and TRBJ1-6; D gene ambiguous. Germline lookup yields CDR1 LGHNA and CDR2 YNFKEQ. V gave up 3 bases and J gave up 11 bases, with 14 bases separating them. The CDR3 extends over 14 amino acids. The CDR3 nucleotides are TGTGCCAGCAGCCAGTCTGACCGAGGGACACCCCTCCACTTT. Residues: CASSQSDRGTPLHF.

In DNA form, the CDR3 reads TGTGCCAGTAAGGATCGTGGAATCGCGAATCAGCCCCAGCATTTT. Translating it yields CASKDRGIANQPQHF. This chain links TRBV19 with TRBJ1-5; D call uncertain. The V end lost 7 bases, the J end lost 4 bases, and 17 bases lay between the germline ends. Germline CDR1 reads LNHDA; CDR2 reads SQIVND (reference sequence). The CDR3 is made up of 15 amino acids.

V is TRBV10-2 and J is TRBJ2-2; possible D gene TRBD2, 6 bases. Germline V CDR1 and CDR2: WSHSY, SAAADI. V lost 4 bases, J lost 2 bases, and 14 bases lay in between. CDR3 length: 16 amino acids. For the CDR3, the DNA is TGCGCCAGCAGTGGCAGACTAGTCAGAAACACCGGGGAGCTGTTTTTT. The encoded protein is CASSGRLVRNTGELFF.

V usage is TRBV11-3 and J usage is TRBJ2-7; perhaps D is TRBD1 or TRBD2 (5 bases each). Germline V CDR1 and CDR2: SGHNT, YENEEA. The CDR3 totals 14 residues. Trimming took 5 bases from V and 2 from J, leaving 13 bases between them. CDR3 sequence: CASSQGPPAYEQYF. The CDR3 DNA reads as TGTGCCAGCAGCCAGGGACCGCCCGCCTACGAGCAGTACTTC.

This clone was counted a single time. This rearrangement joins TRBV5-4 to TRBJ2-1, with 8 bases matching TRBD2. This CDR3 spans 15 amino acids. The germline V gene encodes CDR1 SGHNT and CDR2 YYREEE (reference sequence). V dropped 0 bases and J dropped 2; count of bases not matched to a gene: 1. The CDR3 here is CASSLAAGAYNEQFF. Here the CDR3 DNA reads TGTGCCAGCAGCTTGGCAGCGGGGGCCTACAATGAGCAGTTCTTC.

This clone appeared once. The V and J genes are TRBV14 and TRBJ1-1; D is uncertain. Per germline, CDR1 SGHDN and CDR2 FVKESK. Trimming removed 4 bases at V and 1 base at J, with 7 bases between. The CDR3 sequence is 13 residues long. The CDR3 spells CASSPWENTEAFF. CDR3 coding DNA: TGTGCCAGCAGCCCCTGGGAGAACACTGAAGCTTTCTTT.